Included here is one TCR beta chain sequence, with context. This clone turned up a few times. No antigen is known for it. No per-base quality is available; no much larger clone lies one base away. The data originate from a study of cytomegalovirus exposure and HLA in healthy donors (dated by TCRdb to about 2017). For the study in its entirety: In an earlier analysis of around 540 of the donors, approximately 300 Gb of sequence data and just under 120 million unique TCR beta sequences from about 190 million T cells were reported. Approximately 300 gigabases of sequencing data and around 85 million unique TCR sequences made up an early release that covered approximately 700 HLA-typed donors. The genetic ancestry cluster associated with self-reported Caucasian donors included roughly four fifths of the approximately 410 genotyped donors. The study aimed to test whether signatures of past pathogen exposure could be identified by cataloging public T cell receptors. Using immunosequencing, the study profiled T cell repertoires from 550 to 750 subjects and related those repertoires to cytomegalovirus serostatus. In addition to the first cohort of several hundred subjects, a separate validation cohort of approximately 130 different subjects was used. To predict cytomegalovirus infection status, the study brought together high-throughput TCR immunosequencing, statistical association of individual TCRs with disease status, and machine learning. A later analysis re-analyzed previously published TCR beta repertoires from hundreds of donors and added high-resolution HLA genotyping to study TCR occurrence patterns. Rather than drawing on any new phenotypic data, the later analysis identified candidate immune exposures from TCR beta sequences and the way those sequences occurred across donors. In an earlier analysis of roughly 580 of the donors, high-throughput TCR beta sequencing was used to judge whether each TCR beta V gene segment behaved as functional or pseudogenic. Alongside the repertoire data, information on donor age, sex, ethnicity and CMV serostatus was compiled. Genome-wide SNP genotypes for about 55% of the roughly 670 donors were used in a later genetic analysis, which treated that subset as a discovery cohort. Every discovery cohort repertoire had been produced on one sequencing platform. HLA typing covered class I and class II loci at four-digit resolution. Typing coverage differed by locus: A, B, C, DRB1 and DQB1 were typed in roughly 620-640 donors, DQA1 in approximately 520, DPA1 in some 570, and DPB1 in roughly 450. Because of strong linkage in the cohort, five DR-DQ haplotypes were treated as single units for association and clustering. On average, about 200,000 unique TCR beta nucleotide sequences were sequenced per donor among several hundred genotyped donors of the cohort, with around 19% of those sequences being non-productive. The research as a whole found: In a later genetic analysis, fewer N-insertions in productive TCRs were reported among donors in an Asian-associated ancestry cluster than the roughly 640-donor mean. Cytomegalovirus status was reported to be diagnosed by the classifier with high specificity and sensitivity in both the original and validation cohorts. A further reported finding was that TCR beta sequences accurately predicted the HLA-A and HLA-B alleles for most subjects in the first cohort. In an earlier analysis of under 600 of the donors, most TCR beta V segments were observed in productive rearrangements about 87% or about 30% of the time, broadly matching IMGT annotations. While some public TCRs were present in many individuals, most TCR sequences turned up only very rarely across donors. A later genetic analysis associated a missense DCLRE1C variant with V-gene and J-gene trimming of TCR beta chains, and an independent cohort replicated the association. A later analysis found that most CMV-associated TCR beta chains appeared HLA-restricted, with HLA associations seemingly driven largely by CMV exposure. When HLA alleles, especially DR and DQ, strongly co-occurred, attributing TCR associations to individual alleles was difficult. Because HLA typing was unavailable for some donors at each locus, only the typed subset was used in association tests. In a later analysis, the rate of TCR association differed among HLA loci, with DRB1 alleles having the most associated TCRs and HLA-C alleles having the fewest. The sequencing pipeline was judged likely to have produced a cluster of highly shared sequence variants as a technical artifact. Fewer than 20 rarely observed V segments, including chromosome 9 orphons, were excluded from the earlier analysis of just under 600 of the donors because counts were too low. Immune exposure information for the cohort was limited to CMV serostatus. According to the authors, the approach could potentially be generalized to other disease states and immunological phenotypes. In this cohort, only TCR beta chains were sequenced, and detectable features were limited by the absence of alpha or paired-chain data. The 87-base-pair reads could not distinguish some IMGT-functional V segments, including TRBV6-2 and TRBV6-3, so those segments were excluded. Sequencing depth was assumed to be roughly uniform across donors in the presence/absence analyses, though that assumption may not hold. Compared with equally common non-associated chains, HLA-associated TCR beta chains in a later analysis were more clonally expanded and had lower generation probabilities. Correlated functional status among segregating V segments might be attributable to linkage disequilibrium, but an unknown experimental factor could not be ruled out. At a false discovery rate of 0.05, a later analysis linked fewer than 20,000 TCR beta sequences to specific HLA alleles. Three of the identified cytomegalovirus-associated TCR beta chains were confirmed in vitro to be specific for cytomegalovirus antigens. According to a later analysis, parvovirus B19, influenza, CMV and Epstein-Barr virus appeared linked to several top co-occurrence clusters. The study listed 164 TCR beta chains as associated with cytomegalovirus.

The receptor library was made with the immunoSEQ multiplex PCR assay. A mixture of 60 forward primers for TCR Vbeta segments and 13 reverse primers for TCR Jbeta segments was used in the multiplex PCR. Amplification of the CDR3 region of rearranged TCR beta genes was performed with a multiplex PCR assay on genomic DNA. The Illumina HiSeq System was used to sequence the amplified TCR beta libraries as 87-base-pair reads. The source study handled its data this way. A later analysis counted about 82 million unique TCR beta chains across the 670 or so repertoires, and around 12 million of these chains were shared by at least two donors. Raw reads were error-corrected and collapsed into unique sequences with a nearest-neighbor algorithm that merged closely related sequences to remove PCR and sequencing errors. Alignment of CDR3 sequences to IMGT reference sequences was used to assign V, D and J gene segments. For a sequence to be retained, at least a six-nucleotide match to both a V gene segment and a J gene segment was required. A rearrangement was called productive if the CDR3 had no stop codons and remained in frame with V and J, and every other rearrangement was called non-productive. Following IMGT convention, CDR3 was defined as the stretch from the second conserved V-encoded cysteine up to the conserved J-encoded phenylalanine. The earlier analysis of about 610 of the donors excluded any sequence lacking an unambiguous match to a single V gene segment. In an earlier analysis of some 590 of the donors, a V segment was called functional when productive rearrangements were above 56.7%, and segregating when the standard deviation between donors exceeded 5%. A statistical classification framework was built to diagnose cytomegalovirus status from the catalog of TCR beta chain sequences. A later analysis assigned V and J genes by comparing TCR nucleotide sequences with IMGT/GENE-DB human TR gene sequences. The TCRdist pipeline was used in a later analysis to assign CDR3 sequences and most-parsimonious VDJ recombination scenarios. In a later analysis, each TCR beta chain was defined by its CDR3 amino acid sequence together with its V-gene family, and reads without a unique V-gene family were excluded. As a way to deal with suspected cross-contamination and a sequencing artifact, a later analysis dropped hundreds of nucleotide sequences that were highly shared and had low generation probability. In a later analysis, a clonal expansion index for each public chain was calculated from normalized within-repertoire ranks of inferred template counts. In a later analysis, generation probabilities were computed using a VDJ recombination model fitted to out-of-frame rearrangements, and the results were checked against IGoR. In a later analysis, hypergeometric tests were used to score TCR-TCR, TCR-HLA and TCR-CMV co-occurrence, with a repertoire-size bias correction applied to TCR pairs. False discovery rates were estimated in a later analysis by permuting HLA or CMV assignments 20 times. In a later analysis, co-occurring TCRs were grouped using DBSCAN, with TCRdist sequence similarity added in when clustering inside HLA-allele-positive subsets. Co-occurrence clustering excluded repertoires with fewer than 30,000 or more than 120,000 public chains, plus five with anomalous nucleotide sharing. In TCRdb, the immuneACCESS table is reduced to in-frame sequences with V and J assigned. These tables do not hold every clone; where another copy was compared, an unresolved V gene accounts for under half, and the others remain unexplained. V and J calls and clone size are given by that table; D and trimming were obtained from the DNA. Recorded for this sample are approximately 140,000 clones; around three quarters of them occurred a single time. Nearly 7% of the sample is taken by the ten largest.

The cohort comprised under 700 healthy bone marrow donors. At the time of sampling, every cohort member was nominally healthy, though immune exposures that went unrecorded were likely present. The donor was CMV seropositive and was included in the group of 250 to 350 seropositive cohort members. A peripheral blood sample was provided by each donor, and peripheral blood mononuclear cells were used for TCR beta sequencing. The Qiagen DNeasy Blood Extraction Kit was used to extract genomic DNA from the blood cell samples. Taken from the germline V gene, the CDR1 and CDR2 loops are MDHEN and SYDVKM. V and J are trimmed by 3 bases and 0 bases, and the gene matches miss 4 bases of the junction. Spanning cysteine to phenylalanine, the CDR3 consists of 16 amino acids. Just CDR3 DNA is preserved here, 48 bases in frame from base 1.

The chain is encoded by TRBV28 joined to TRBJ1-4; 7 bases in between match TRBD1. The sequencing input was PBMCs. The receptor was isolated from a man aged 40-49 years in good health and CMV-seropositive. In nucleotide form, the sequence is TGTGCCAGCAGTTTTCTCCAGGGGGCAACTAATGAAAAACTGTTTTTT. This is translated as CASSFLQGATNEKLFF. The entire variable domain, with the stretches around the CDR3 drawn from the reference TRBV28 and TRBJ1-4 proteins, is DVKVTQSSRYLVKRTGEKVFLECVQDMDHENMFWYRQDPGLGLRLIYFSYDVKMKEKGDIPEGYSVSREKKERFSLILESASTNQTSMYLCASSFLQGATNEKLFFGSGTQLSVL.